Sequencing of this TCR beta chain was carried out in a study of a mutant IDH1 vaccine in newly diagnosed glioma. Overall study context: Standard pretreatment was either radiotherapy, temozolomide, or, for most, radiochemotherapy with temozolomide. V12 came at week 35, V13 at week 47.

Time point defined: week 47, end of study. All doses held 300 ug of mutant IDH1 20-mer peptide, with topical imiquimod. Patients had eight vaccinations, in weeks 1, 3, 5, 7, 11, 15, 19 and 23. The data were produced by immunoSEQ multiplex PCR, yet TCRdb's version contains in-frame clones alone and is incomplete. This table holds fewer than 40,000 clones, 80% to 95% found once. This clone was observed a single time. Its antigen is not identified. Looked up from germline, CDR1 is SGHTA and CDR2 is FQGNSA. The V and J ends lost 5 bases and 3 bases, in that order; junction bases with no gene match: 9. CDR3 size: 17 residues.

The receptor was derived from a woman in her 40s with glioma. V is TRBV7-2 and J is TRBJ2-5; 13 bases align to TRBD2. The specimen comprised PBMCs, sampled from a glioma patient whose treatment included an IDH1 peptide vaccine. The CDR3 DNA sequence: TGTGCCAGCAGCCGATATACTAGCGGGGGGGGAAAAGAGACCCAGTACTTC. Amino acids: CASSRYTSGGGKETQYF.